The present T cell receptor (beta chain) was sequenced within a study of CD8 T cells in Susac syndrome. TCR beta sequences were obtained from blood CD8+ and CD4+ T cells. Patients with Susac syndrome met diagnostic criteria defined recently for definite or probable disease. RNA amounts of roughly 0.5 to 1 ug underwent reverse transcription with random hexamers. Each CDR3 protein is one row after TCRdb ran MiXCR on the immunoSEQ multiplex PCR reads. The sample records 120,000 or so distinct CDR3 sequences, around 94% being singletons. As concerns this clonotype: Its antigen is still unknown.

Study observations and caveats: Susac-specific public clones in total CD8+ repertoires numbered sixteen; in CD8+ TEMRA repertoires, they numbered 5 or 6.

The V and J ends lost 5 bases and 5 bases, in that order; junction bases with no gene match: 14. The CDR3 sequence is 17 residues long. Germline assignment: CDR1 SGHVS and CDR2 FQNEAQ. This TCR came from a human donor with Susac syndrome. This rearrangement joins TRBV7-8 to TRBJ2-5; 10 bases are a match to TRBD1. The specimen sequenced was CD8+ T cells from PBMCs. In DNA, the CDR3 is TGTGCCAGCAGCCCTCGACAGGGGGCCCCTATTAGCGAGACCCAGTACTTC. It yields the protein CASSPRQGAPISETQYF. Combining the CDR3 with reference TRBV7-8 and TRBJ2-5 gives the whole variable domain GAGVSQSPRYKVAKRGQDVALRCDPISGHVSLFWYQQALGQGPEFLTYFQNEAQLDKSGLPSDRFFAERPEGSVSTLKIQRTQQEDSAVYLCASSPRQGAPISETQYFGPGTRLLVL.